The 15 T cell receptor beta chains below all came from one sample that was sequenced in a study of T cell responses to AZD1222 COVID-19 vaccine. Using immunoSEQ multiplex PCR, the repertoire was profiled, and TCRdb retains in-frame clones only, with some absent. The sample holds approximately 170,000 clones; approximately 90% are singletons and the top ten take 6% to 8%. Source: peripheral blood, taken on day 0 of AZD1222 vaccination. The receptors originated from an adult in good health.

The rearrangement joins TRBV20-1 to TRBJ1-6; D is ambiguous. The germline gives CDR1 DFQATT, CDR2 SNEGSKA (reference sequence). V lost 0 bases and J lost 10, with 1 base in between. The length of the CDR3 is 10 residues. The CDR3 region is CSARDSPLHF. The CDR3 nucleotides are TGCAGTGCTAGAGACTCACCCCTCCACTTT.

The chain uses TRBV29-1 and TRBJ1-1, with TRBD1 matching 9 bases. Germline values: CDR1 SQVTM, CDR2 ANQGSEA. The CDR3 loop spans 14 amino acids. Germline trimming cut 4 bases from V and 4 bases from J; bases unmatched to any gene: 7. CDR3 amino acids: CSVVYRGRGTEAFF. CDR3 coding DNA: TGCAGCGTTGTTTACAGGGGGCGAGGCACTGAAGCTTTCTTT.

This chain connects TRBV3-1 (or the pseudogene TRBV3-2) to TRBJ2-5; 7 bases agree with TRBD1. The germline V gene has CDR1 LGHDT and CDR2 YNNKEL (reference sequence). CDR3 length equals 14 residues. Losses at the gene ends were 4 bases for V and 5 bases for J; bases not matched to a gene: 7. DNA of the CDR3: TGTGCCAGCAGCCCAAGACAGGGTCGTGAGACCCAGTACTTC. Encoded protein: CASSPRQGRETQYF.

J is TRBJ2-1 and V is TRBV6-5; D remains unclear. With 6 bases removed from V and 3 bases from J, the gap between germline ends came to 3 bases. This CDR3 has 11 amino acids. Germline CDR1 MNHEY, CDR2 SVGAGI. As DNA, the CDR3 is TGTGCCAGCAGCAACTACAATGAGCAGTTCTTC. Residues: CASSNYNEQFF.

This chain uses TRBV3-1 (or the pseudogene TRBV3-2) with TRBJ1-1, with 10 bases aligning to TRBD1. The germline V gene has CDR1 LGHDT and CDR2 YNNKEL (reference sequence). V lost 4 bases and J lost 11; bases outside the gene matches: 7. The CDR3 sequence is 13 residues long. CDR3 DNA: TGTGCCAGCAGCCCTGGGACAGGGGTGGGCGCTTTCTTT. It specifies CASSPGTGVGAFF.

The CDR3 region is CASSPPEQGADEKLFF. The CDR3 bases are TGTGCCAGCAGTCCACCGGAACAGGGGGCGGATGAAAAACTGTTTTTT. This chain links TRBV6-2 or TRBV6-3 with TRBJ1-4; 9 nucleotides line up with TRBD1. The V gene end was trimmed by 5 bases and the J gene end by 6 bases; junction bases not matched to a gene: 10. Per the germline V gene, CDR1 is MNHEY and CDR2 is SVGEGT. The CDR3 is made up of 16 amino acids.

The J gene is TRBJ1-2, the V gene TRBV6-5, with TRBD1 matching 7 bases. The V segment lost 2 bases and the J segment 3 bases; nucleotides outside the gene matches: 3. Germline loops: CDR1 MNHEY, CDR2 SVGAGI. The CDR3 is 14 residues long. The CDR3 nucleotides read TGTGCCAGCAGTTACCTGACAGGGCACTATGGCTACACCTTC. Translation gives CASSYLTGHYGYTF.

The chain recombines TRBV11-2 with TRBJ1-1; 7 bases agree with TRBD1. Trimming took 5 bases from V and 7 from J; bases not matched to a gene: 10. The germline CDR1 and CDR2 sequences are SGHAT and FQNNGV. The CDR3 sequence is 14 residues long. The CDR3: CASSTQGGTGEAFF. The CDR3 bases are TGTGCCAGCAGCACGCAGGGGGGCACGGGTGAAGCTTTCTTT.

V and J are TRBV3-1 (or the pseudogene TRBV3-2) and TRBJ1-1; D is undetermined. Germline V gene data show CDR1 as LGHDT and CDR2 as YNNKEL (reference sequence). V gave up 4 bases and J gave up 7 bases, with 10 bases separating them. This CDR3 region has 12 residues. This CDR3 reads CASSRGVGEAFF. The CDR3 DNA reads as TGTGCCAGCAGCCGCGGGGTTGGTGAAGCTTTCTTT.

V usage is TRBV6-1 and J usage is TRBJ2-1, with 10 bases identical to TRBD1. The CDR3 loop spans 18 amino acids. Trimming took 2 bases from V and 5 from J; bases not matched to a gene: 12. Per the germline V gene, CDR1 is MNHNS and CDR2 is SASEGT. Here the CDR3 DNA reads TGTGCCAGCAGTGAAATGGATTTTGGGACAGGGGTAAACAATGAGCAGTTCTTC. Residues: CASSEMDFGTGVNNEQFF.

The chain employs TRBV6-5 and TRBJ2-7; TRBD1 matches 8 bases. Trimming took 2 bases from V and 5 from J; bases not matched to a gene: 2. There are 13 residues in the CDR3. CDR1 MNHEY and CDR2 SVGAGI come from the germline V gene. Here the CDR3 DNA reads TGTGCCAGCAGTTACCTGGACAGGGACGAGCAGTACTTC. It encodes CASSYLDRDEQYF.

The V gene is TRBV5-5, the J gene TRBJ1-6, with unresolved D. The CDR3 is made up of 13 amino acids. V lost 3 bases, J lost 8 bases, and 9 bases lay in between. Looked up from germline, CDR1 is SGHKS and CDR2 is YYEKEE (reference sequence). CDR3 region: CASSWRSDSPLHF. CDR3 bases: TGTGCCAGCAGCTGGAGGTCCGATTCACCCCTCCACTTT.

The table lists this clone with a few counts. The V gene is TRBV12-3 or TRBV12-4, the J gene TRBJ1-2, with D possibly matching TRBD1 (5 bases). This CDR3 comprises 13 residues. Trimming stripped 3 bases from V and 6 bases from J, with 11 bases between. Here the CDR3 reads CASSFGDANGYTF. CDR3 bases: TGTGCCAGCAGTTTTGGGGACGCTAATGGCTACACCTTC.

The rearrangement uses TRBV5-6 and TRBJ1-2; no reliable D call. Per the germline V gene, CDR1 is SGHDT and CDR2 is YYEEEE. Trimming stripped 0 bases from V and 8 bases from J, with 8 bases between. This CDR3 comprises 12 residues. The CDR3 DNA reads TGTGCCAGCAGCTTGGGCAGTCCCGGCTACACCTTC. The encoded protein is CASSLGSPGYTF.

The chain carries TRBV9 and TRBJ2-7; D is ambiguous. This CDR3 spans 16 amino acids. The V end was cut by 0 bases, the J end by 1 base, with 14 bases between. The germline CDR1 and CDR2 sequences are SGDLS and YYNGEE. The CDR3 bases are TGTGCCAGCAGCGTAGATCCCTTGGGTGAGTCCTACGAGCAGTACTTC. Its translation is CASSVDPLGESYEQYF.